This T cell receptor beta chain was identified in a study of blood T cell repertoires in COVID-19 (TCRdb year 2020). In the study overall: Samples covering the acute and convalescent phases of COVID-19 were provided by collaborators in the United States, Italy and Spain. The repertoires were released in a freely available public database meant as a resource for research on the immune response to SARS-CoV-2. Sample metadata almost always included a de-identified subject ID, COVID-19 status, age in years and sex. HLA class I and class II types, where available, came from metadata supplied by the sample provider rather than from assay-based typing. The dataset comprised deeply sampled blood TCRbeta repertoires from subjects exposed to, actively infected with, or recovered from COVID-19. Samples were obtained from the ongoing ImmuneRACE study (first 160 participants) and from about 1,300 subjects provided by 6 global collaborators. The prospective study material was composed of cDNA or gDNA derived from T cells, B-cell-depleted T cells, or PBMCs.

Turning to this clone: Its antigen is not yet known. No much larger clone is present one base from it, and per-base qualities are unavailable.

TCRbeta CDR3 regions were amplified from genomic DNA using the immunoSEQ Assay, a bias-controlled multiplex PCR. The source study handled its data this way. Within the assay, amplification of reference gene primers was used to estimate how many nucleated cells each sample contained. To quantify the absolute abundance of each unique TCRbeta CDR3 rearrangement, sequence reads were collapsed and filtered. For each sample, productive Simpson clonality was calculated by taking the square root of Simpson's diversity index across productive rearrangements. TCRdb provides this immuneACCESS table in a form limited to in-frame rearrangements. Some clones are lacking; in checked studies, under half of them reflect an unresolved V gene, and why the rest are absent is not known. V and J calls and clone size are copied from that table; D and trimming were computed from the DNA. In all, the sample holds over 150,000 clones, and approximately 82% of those were seen once. The top ten clones comprise about 10% of the sample.

The CDR3 runs 21 amino acids, cysteine and phenylalanine included. The retained sequence is limited to the CDR3, 63 bases, with the frame set at the first base. Via the germline V gene, CDR1 is MNHNS and CDR2 SASEGT. Trimming leaves V shorter by 1 base and J shorter by 0 bases, with the junction holding 15 bases beyond the gene matches. Whole blood was collected in K2EDTA tubes by collaborating institutions according to the institutions' own protocols. For TCRbeta analysis, collaborator samples were shipped as frozen whole blood, as isolated PBMCs, or as DNA extracted from either sample type. The full study reports these points: Clinical and demographic metadata were provided uncurated, with the amount varying by source and participant.

Sequences were obtained from peripheral blood. This clonotype was sampled from an elderly woman with active or convalescent COVID-19. The chain is made from TRBV6-1 and TRBJ1-3, with 10 middle bases fitting TRBD1. DNA sequence: TGTGCCAGCAGTGAAGTAGTCGTGGGACAGGGGATTCTAAGCTCTGGAAACACCATATATTTT. This encodes CASSEVVVGQGILSSGNTIYF.